This TCR beta chain was sequenced in a study of shared clonotypes between healthy human individuals. The study, taken as a whole, reports: Against clonotypes common to all four donors, non-shared ones had lower generation probabilities. The represented genetic and exposure-history diversity was limited by the small number of donors. An effect of sequencing depth on clonotype sharing among donors was expected.

Points on this clone: Its antigen is currently unknown.

Method: immunoSEQ multiplex PCR; TCRdb's copy keeps in-frame clones and lacks some. Of roughly 2,500,000 clones detected, more than 85% appear once; the ten largest clones hold approximately 0.36%. In germline, CDR1 is MGHRA, CDR2 YSYEKL. V was cut by 2 bases and J by 6 bases, with 17 bases left in between. The CDR3 sequence is 16 residues long. The receptor comes from a man aged 18 to 29 in good health. Some clones in this sample may be carry-over from other donors' samples. Sequenced material: naive CD4+ T cells from PBMCs. Stated subset: CD45RA+ positively selected. This chain joins TRBV4-1 and TRBJ2-1; D is unclear. The CDR3 loop is CASSQPTRRSINEQFF. CDR3 coding DNA: TGCGCCAGCAGCCAACCCACAAGACGGTCAATCAATGAGCAGTTCTTC.